One sample yielded the 6 T cell receptor beta chains listed below, sequenced in a study of blood T cell repertoires in COVID-19. The protocol was immunoSEQ multiplex PCR, while the TCRdb copy is restricted to in-frame clones and leaves out a portion. The sample includes fewer than 95,000 clones, just over 85% of them seen just once. The specimen was peripheral blood. These receptors came from a man aged 50-60 years with active or convalescent COVID-19.

In nucleotides, the CDR3 is TGTGCCAGCAGTCCGACTCCCACCGGGGAGCTGTTTTTT. Translation gives CASSPTPTGELFF. This chain connects TRBV6-4 to TRBJ2-2; D gene ambiguous. The CDR3 spans 13 residues. The V end was cut by 5 bases, the J end by 4 bases, with 8 bases between. The germline gives CDR1 MRHNA, CDR2 SNTAGT.

The CDR3: CASMAGPYNEQFF. The CDR3 nucleotides read TGTGCCAGCATGGCTGGGCCCTACAATGAGCAGTTCTTC. This chain links TRBV6-5 with TRBJ2-1, with D hard to call. Germline loops: CDR1 MNHEY, CDR2 SVGAGI. V was pared by 7 bases and J by 2 bases, with 9 bases between. This CDR3 contains 13 residues.

The table lists this clone with a count of one. In nucleotides, the CDR3 is TGTGCCAGCAGCCAGGGACTATTCCGTGGAGCCGGGGAGCTGTTTTTT. Protein: CASSQGLFRGAGELFF. The chain has TRBV6-4 and TRBJ2-2, with 7 bases identical to TRBD2. CDR1 and CDR2 (germline): MRHNA, SNTAGT. The CDR3 contains 16 residues. Losses at the gene ends were 6 bases for V and 6 bases for J; bases not matched to a gene: 13.

V and J are TRBV11-2 and TRBJ1-2; 7 bases are a match to TRBD1. V lost 2 bases, J lost 8 bases, and 8 bases stayed unmatched. This CDR3 has 14 residues. The germline V gene has CDR1 SGHAT and CDR2 FQNNGV. Written as DNA, the CDR3 is TGTGCCAGCAGCTTAAGTTTAGGGGGCGGGGGCTACACCTTC. This sequence encodes CASSLSLGGGGYTF.

V usage is TRBV6-6 and J usage is TRBJ2-1; 7 bases are a match to TRBD2. The V and J ends lost 4 bases and 0 bases, in that order; junction bases with no gene match: 6. The germline gives CDR1 MNHNY, CDR2 SVGAGI (reference sequence). CDR3 length: 16 amino acids. The CDR3 is CASSSSAGSSYNEQFF. The CDR3 bases are TGTGCCAGCAGTTCCTCAGCGGGGAGCTCCTACAATGAGCAGTTCTTC.

V usage is TRBV24-1 and J usage is TRBJ2-1, with 8 bases that match TRBD2. This CDR3 is built from 16 residues. CDR1 and CDR2 (germline): KGHDR, SFDVKD. The V gene end was trimmed by 2 bases and the J gene end by 9 bases; junction bases not matched to a gene: 11. CDR3 sequence (DNA): TGTGCCACCAGTGATTGGAGCGGGAGTGGTGGGAGTGAGCAGTTCTTC. It is translated as CATSDWSGSGGSEQFF.